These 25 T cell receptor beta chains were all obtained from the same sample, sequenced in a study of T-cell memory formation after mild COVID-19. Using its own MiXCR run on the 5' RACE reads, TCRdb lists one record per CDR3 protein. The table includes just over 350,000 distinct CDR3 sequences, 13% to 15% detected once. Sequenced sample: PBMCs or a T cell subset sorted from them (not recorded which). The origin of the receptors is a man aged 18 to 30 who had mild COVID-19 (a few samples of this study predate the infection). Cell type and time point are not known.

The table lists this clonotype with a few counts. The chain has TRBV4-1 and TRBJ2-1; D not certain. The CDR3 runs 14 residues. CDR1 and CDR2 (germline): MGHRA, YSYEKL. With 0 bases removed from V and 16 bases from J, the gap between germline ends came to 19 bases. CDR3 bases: TGCGCCAGCAGCCAAGATCCTGAACCCCCCAGAAAATTCTTC. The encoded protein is CASSQDPEPPRKFF.

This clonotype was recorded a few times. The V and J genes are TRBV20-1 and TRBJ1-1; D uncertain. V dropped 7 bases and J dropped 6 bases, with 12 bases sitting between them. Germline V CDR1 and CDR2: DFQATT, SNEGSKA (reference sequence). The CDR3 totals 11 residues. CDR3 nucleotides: TGCAGTGTCCCTACACAGTCTGAAGCTTTCTTT. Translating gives CSVPTQSEAFF.

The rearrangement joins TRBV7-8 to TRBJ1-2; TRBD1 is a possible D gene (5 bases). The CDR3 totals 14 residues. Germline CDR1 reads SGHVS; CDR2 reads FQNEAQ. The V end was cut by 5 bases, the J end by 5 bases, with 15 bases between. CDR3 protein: CASSRGWVGYGYTF. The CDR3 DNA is TGTGCCAGCAGCCGGGGGTGGGTAGGGTATGGCTACACCTTC. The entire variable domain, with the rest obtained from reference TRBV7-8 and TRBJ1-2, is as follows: GAGVSQSPRYKVAKRGQDVALRCDPISGHVSLFWYQQALGQGPEFLTYFQNEAQLDKSGLPSDRFFAERPEGSVSTLKIQRTQQEDSAVYLCASSRGWVGYGYTFGSGTRLTVV.

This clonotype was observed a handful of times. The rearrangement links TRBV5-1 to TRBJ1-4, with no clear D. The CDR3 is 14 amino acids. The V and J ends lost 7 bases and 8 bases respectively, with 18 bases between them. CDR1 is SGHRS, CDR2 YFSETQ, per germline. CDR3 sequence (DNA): TGCGCCAGCCAACATGCCCCAGGTGGGGAAAAACTGTTTTTT. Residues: CASQHAPGGEKLFF.

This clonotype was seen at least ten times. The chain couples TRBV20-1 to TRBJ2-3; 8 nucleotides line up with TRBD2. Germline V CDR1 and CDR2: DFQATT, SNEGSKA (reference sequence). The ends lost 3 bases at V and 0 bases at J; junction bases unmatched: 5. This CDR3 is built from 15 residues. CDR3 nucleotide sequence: TGCAGTGCTAGGGACCCGGGGGGGAGCACAGATACGCAGTATTTT. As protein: CSARDPGGSTDTQYF.

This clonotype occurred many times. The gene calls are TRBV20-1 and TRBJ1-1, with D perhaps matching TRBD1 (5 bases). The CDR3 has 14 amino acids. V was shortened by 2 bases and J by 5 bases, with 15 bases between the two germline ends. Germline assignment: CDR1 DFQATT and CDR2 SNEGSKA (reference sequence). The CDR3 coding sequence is TGCAGTGCTAGAACCCAGACGGGGCGGACTGAAGCTTTCTTT. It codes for CSARTQTGRTEAFF.

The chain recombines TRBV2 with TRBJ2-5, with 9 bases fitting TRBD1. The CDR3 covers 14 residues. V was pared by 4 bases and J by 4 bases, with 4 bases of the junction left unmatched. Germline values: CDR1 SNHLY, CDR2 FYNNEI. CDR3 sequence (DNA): TGTGCCAGCAGTGCCCAGACAGGGGGAGAGACCCAGTACTTC. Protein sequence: CASSAQTGGETQYF.

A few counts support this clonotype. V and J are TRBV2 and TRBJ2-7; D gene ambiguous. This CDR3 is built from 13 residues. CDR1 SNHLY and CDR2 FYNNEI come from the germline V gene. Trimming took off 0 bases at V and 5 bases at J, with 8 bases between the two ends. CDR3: CASSEAQIHEQYF. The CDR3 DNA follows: TGTGCCAGCAGTGAAGCTCAGATCCACGAGCAGTACTTC. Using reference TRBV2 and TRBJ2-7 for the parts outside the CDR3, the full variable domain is EPEVTQTPSHQVTQMGQEVILRCVPISNHLYFYWYRQILGQKVEFLVSFYNNEISEKSEIFDDQFSVERPDGSNFTLKIRSTKLEDSAMYFCASSEAQIHEQYFGPGTRLTVT.

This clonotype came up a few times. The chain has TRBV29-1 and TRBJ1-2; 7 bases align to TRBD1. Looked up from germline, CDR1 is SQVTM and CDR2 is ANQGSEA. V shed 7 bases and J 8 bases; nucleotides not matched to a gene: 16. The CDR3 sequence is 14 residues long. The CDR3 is CSAGGTTGLGGYTF. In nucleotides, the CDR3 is TGCAGCGCTGGAGGGACGACAGGGCTCGGCGGCTACACCTTC.

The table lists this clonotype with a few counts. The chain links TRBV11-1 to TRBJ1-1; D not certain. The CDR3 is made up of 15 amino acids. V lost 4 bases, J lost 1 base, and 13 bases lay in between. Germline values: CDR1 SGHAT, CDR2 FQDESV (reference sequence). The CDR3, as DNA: TGTGCCAGCAGCTCGTCGTTTCTGGGGAACACTGAAGCTTTCTTT. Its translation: CASSSSFLGNTEAFF.

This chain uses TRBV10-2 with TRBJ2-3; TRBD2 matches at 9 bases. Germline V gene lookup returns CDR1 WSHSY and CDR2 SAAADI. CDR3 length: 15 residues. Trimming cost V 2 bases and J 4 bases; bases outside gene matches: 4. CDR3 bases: TGCGCCAGCAGTGAGGTGCGGGGGGGTTCAGATACGCAGTATTTT. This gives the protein CASSEVRGGSDTQYF.

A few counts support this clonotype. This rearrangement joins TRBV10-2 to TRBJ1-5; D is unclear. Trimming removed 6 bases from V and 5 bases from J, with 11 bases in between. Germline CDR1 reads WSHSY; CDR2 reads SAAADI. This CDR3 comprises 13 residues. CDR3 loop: CASSPERDQPQHF. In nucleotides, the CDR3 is TGCGCCAGCAGCCCCGAGAGGGATCAGCCCCAGCATTTT.

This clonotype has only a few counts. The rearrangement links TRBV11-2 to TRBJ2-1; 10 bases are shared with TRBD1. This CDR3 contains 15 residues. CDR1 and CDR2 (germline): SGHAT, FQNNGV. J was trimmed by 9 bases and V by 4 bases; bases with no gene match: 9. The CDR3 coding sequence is TGTGCCAGCAGCTCGCTGACAGGGGGCATGGGTGAGCAGTTCTTC. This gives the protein CASSSLTGGMGEQFF.

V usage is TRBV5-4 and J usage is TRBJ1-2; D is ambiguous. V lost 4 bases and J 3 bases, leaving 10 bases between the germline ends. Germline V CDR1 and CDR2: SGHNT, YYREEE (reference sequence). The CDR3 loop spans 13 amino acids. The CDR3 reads CASSMAGDYGYTF. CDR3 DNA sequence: TGTGCCAGCAGCATGGCGGGAGACTATGGCTACACCTTC. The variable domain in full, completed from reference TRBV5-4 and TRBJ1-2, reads ETGVTQSPTHLIKTRGQQVTLRCSSQSGHNTVSWYQQALGQGPQFIFQYYREEENGRGNFPPRFSGLQFPNYSSELNVNALELDDSALYLCASSMAGDYGYTFGSGTRLTVV.

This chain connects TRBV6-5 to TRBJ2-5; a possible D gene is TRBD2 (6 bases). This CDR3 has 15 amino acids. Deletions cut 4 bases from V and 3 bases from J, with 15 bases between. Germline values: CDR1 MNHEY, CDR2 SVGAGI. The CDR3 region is CASSSRAGRKETQYF. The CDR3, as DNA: TGTGCCAGCAGTTCTCGGGCAGGGAGGAAAGAGACCCAGTACTTC.

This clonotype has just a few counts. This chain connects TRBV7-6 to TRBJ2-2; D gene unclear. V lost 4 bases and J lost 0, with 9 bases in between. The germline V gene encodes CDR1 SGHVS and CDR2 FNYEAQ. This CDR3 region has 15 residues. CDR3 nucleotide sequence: TGTGCCAGCAGCTCGTCAAATACGAACACCGGGGAGCTGTTTTTT. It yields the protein CASSSSNTNTGELFF.

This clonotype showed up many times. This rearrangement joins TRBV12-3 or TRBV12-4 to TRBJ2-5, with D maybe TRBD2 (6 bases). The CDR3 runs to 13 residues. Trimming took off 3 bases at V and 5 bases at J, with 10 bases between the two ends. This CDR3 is CASSFRGRETQYF. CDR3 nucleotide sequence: TGTGCCAGCAGTTTTCGGGGGAGGGAGACCCAGTACTTC.

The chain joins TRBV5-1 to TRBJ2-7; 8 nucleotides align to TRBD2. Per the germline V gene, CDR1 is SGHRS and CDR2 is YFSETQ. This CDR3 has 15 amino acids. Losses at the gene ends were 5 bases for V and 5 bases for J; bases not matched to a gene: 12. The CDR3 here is CASSVGAGGRDEQYF. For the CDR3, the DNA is TGCGCCAGCAGTGTCGGTGCGGGGGGCCGGGACGAGCAGTACTTC.

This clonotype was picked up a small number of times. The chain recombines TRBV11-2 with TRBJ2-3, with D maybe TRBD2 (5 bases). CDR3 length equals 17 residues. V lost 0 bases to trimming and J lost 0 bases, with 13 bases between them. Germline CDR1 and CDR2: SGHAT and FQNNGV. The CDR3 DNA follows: TGTGCCAGCAGCTTAGAACTCAGCGGTGCTAGCACAGATACGCAGTATTTT. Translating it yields CASSLELSGASTDTQYF.

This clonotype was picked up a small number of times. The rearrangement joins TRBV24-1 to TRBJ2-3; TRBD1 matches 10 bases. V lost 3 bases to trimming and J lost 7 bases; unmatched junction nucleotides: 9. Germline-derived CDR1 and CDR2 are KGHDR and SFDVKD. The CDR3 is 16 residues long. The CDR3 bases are TGTGCCACCAGTGATGCTGACAGGGGGCAGGTAAATACGCAGTATTTT. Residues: CATSDADRGQVNTQYF.

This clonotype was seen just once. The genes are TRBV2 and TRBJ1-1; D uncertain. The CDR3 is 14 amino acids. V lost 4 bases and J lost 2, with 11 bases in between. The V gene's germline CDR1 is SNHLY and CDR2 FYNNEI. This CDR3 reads CASSVDGFNTEAFF. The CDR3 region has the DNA TGTGCCAGCAGTGTCGACGGGTTCAACACTGAAGCTTTCTTT.

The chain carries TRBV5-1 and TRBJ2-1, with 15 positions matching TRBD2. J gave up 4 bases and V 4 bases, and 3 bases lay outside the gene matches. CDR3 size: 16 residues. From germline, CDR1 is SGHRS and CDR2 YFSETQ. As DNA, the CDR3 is TGCGCCAGCAGCGTGGGACTAGCGGGGGGATACAATGAGCAGTTCTTC. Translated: CASSVGLAGGYNEQFF. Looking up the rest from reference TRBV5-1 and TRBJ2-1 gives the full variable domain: KAGVTQTPRYLIKTRGQQVTLSCSPISGHRSVSWYQQTPGQGLQFLFEYFSETQRNKGNFPGRFSGRQFSNSRSEMNVSTLELGDSALYLCASSVGLAGGYNEQFFGPGTRLTVL.

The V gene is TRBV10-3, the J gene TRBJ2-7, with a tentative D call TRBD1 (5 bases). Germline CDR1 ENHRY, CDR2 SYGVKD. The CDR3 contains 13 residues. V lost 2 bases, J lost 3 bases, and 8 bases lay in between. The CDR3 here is CAISETQVYEQYV. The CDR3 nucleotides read TGTGCCATCAGTGAGACACAGGTCTACGAGCAGTACGTC.

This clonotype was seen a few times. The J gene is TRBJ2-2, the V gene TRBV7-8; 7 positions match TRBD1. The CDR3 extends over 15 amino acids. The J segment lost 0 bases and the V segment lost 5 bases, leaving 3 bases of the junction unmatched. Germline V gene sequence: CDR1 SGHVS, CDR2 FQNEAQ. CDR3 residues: CASSAGQANTGELFF. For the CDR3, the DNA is TGTGCCAGCAGCGCCGGACAGGCGAACACCGGGGAGCTGTTTTTT. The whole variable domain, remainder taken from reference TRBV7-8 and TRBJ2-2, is GAGVSQSPRYKVAKRGQDVALRCDPISGHVSLFWYQQALGQGPEFLTYFQNEAQLDKSGLPSDRFFAERPEGSVSTLKIQRTQQEDSAVYLCASSAGQANTGELFFGEGSRLTVL.

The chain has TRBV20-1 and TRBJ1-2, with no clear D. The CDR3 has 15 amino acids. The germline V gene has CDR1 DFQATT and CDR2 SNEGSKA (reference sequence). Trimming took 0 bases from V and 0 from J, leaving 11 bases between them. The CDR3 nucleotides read TGCAGTGCTAGAGATCTGCGGTCAGCTAACTATGGCTACACCTTC. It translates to CSARDLRSANYGYTF.